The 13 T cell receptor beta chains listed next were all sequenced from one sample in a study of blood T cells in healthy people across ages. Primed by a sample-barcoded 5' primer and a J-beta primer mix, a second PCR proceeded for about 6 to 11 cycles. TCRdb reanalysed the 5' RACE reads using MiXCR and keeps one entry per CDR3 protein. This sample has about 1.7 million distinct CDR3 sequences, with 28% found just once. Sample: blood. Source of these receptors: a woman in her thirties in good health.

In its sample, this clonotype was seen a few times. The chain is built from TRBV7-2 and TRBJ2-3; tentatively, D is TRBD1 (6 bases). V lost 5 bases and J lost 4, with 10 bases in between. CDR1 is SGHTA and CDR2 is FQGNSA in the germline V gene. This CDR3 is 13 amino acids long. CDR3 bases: TGTGCCAGCAGCCAGGACAGACCAGATACGCAGTATTTT. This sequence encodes CASSQDRPDTQYF.

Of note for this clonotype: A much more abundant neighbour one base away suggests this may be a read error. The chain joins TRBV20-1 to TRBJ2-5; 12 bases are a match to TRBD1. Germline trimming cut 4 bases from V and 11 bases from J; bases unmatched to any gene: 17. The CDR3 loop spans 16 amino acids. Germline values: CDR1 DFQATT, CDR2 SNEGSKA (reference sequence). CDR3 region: CSANNRDRGLGDEQYF. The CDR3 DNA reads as TGCAGTGCTAACAACAGGGACAGGGGGCTTGGGGATGAGCAGTACTTC.

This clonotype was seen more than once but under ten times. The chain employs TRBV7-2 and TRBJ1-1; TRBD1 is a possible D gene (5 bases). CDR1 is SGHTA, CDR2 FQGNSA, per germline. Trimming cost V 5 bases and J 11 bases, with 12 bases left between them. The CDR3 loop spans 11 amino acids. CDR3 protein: CASSADSRAFF. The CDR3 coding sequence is TGTGCCAGCAGCGCCGACAGTCGGGCTTTCTTT.

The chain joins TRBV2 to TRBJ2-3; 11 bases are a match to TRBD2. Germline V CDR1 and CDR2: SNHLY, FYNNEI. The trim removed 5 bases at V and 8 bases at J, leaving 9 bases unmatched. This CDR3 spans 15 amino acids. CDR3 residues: CASSLQLAGVGTQYF. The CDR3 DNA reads TGTGCCAGCAGTTTACAACTAGCGGGAGTTGGTACGCAGTATTTT.

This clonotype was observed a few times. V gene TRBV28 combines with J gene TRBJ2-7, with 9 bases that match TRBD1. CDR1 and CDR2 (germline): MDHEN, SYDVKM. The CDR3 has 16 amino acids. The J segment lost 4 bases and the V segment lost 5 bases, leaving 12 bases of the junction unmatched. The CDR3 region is CASSPRTGVIGYEQYF. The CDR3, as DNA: TGTGCCAGCAGTCCTAGGACAGGGGTAATAGGGTACGAGCAGTACTTC.

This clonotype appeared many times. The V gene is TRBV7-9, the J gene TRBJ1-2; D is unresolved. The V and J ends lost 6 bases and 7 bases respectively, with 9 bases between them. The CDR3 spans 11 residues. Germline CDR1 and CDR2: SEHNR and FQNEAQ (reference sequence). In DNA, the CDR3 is TGTGCCAGCAGATCAGGATTTGGCTACACCTTC. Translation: CASRSGFGYTF.

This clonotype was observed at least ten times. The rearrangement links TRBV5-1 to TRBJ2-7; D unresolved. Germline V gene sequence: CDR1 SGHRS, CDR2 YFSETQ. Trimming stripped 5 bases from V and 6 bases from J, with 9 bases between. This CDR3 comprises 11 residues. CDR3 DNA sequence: TGCGCCAGCAGGCTGGCGACCGAGCAGTACTTC. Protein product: CASRLATEQYF.

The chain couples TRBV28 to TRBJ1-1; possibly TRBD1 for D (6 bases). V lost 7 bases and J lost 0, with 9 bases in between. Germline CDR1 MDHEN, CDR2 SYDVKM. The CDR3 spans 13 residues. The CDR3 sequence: CASKTGLNTEAFF. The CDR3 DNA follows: TGTGCCAGCAAAACAGGGCTGAACACTGAAGCTTTCTTT.

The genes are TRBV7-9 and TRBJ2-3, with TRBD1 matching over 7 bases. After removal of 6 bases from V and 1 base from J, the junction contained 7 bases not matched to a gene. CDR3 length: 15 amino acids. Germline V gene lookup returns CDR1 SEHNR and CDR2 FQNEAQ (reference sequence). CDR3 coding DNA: TGTGCCAGCAGGACGACAGGGCCGCGCACAGATACGCAGTATTTT. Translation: CASRTTGPRTDTQYF.

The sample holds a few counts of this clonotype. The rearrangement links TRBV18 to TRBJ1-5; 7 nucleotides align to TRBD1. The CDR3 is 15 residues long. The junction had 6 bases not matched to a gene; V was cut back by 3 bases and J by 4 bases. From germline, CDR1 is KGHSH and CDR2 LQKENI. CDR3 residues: CASSPTGTENQPQHF. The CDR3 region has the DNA TGTGCCAGCTCACCGACCGGGACAGAGAATCAGCCCCAGCATTTT.

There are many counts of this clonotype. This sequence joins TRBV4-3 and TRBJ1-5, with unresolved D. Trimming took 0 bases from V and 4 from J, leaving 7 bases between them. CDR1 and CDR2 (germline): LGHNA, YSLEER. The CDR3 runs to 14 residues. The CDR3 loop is CASSQDNENQPQHF. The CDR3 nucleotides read TGCGCCAGCAGCCAAGATAACGAGAATCAGCCCCAGCATTTT.

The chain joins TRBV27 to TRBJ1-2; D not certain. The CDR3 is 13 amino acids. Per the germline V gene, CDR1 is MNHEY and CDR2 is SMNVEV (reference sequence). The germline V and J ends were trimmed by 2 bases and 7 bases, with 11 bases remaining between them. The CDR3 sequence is CASSLEGWSGYTF. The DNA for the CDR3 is TGTGCCAGCAGTTTAGAAGGGTGGTCTGGCTACACCTTC.

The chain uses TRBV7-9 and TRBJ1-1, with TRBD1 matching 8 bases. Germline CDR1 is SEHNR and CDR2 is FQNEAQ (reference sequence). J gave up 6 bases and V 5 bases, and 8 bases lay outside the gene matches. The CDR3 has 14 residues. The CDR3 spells CASSADRGVAEAFF. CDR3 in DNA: TGTGCCAGCAGCGCCGACAGGGGAGTCGCTGAAGCTTTCTTT.